The rows below give T cell receptor beta chains drawn from one sample of a study of cytomegalovirus exposure and HLA in healthy donors. Assay: immunoSEQ multiplex PCR; the TCRdb copy retains only in-frame clones and omits some. The table lists 300,000 to 400,000 clones, around 90% of them singletons. Sequences were obtained from PBMCs. These receptor sequences come from a man in his thirties or forties in good health and CMV-seronegative. Each CDR3 is given with its conserved first and last residue. Fields, in order: clone size, V gene, D gene, J gene, CDR3 protein, CDR3 DNA. D genes are given only for firm matches. Only part of the rows carry a size: once, few, many, or a class if the clone is expanded.

abundance: -
v_gene: TRBV5-1
d_gene: -
j_gene: TRBJ1-2
CDR3aa: CASSSAGGNYGYTF
CDR3nt: TGCGCCAGCAGCTCCGCCGGGGGTAACTATGGCTACACCTTC

abundance: once
v_gene: TRBV18
d_gene: -
j_gene: TRBJ1-1
CDR3aa: CASSGGSYTEAFF
CDR3nt: TGTGCCAGCTCAGGGGGCTCGTACACTGAAGCTTTCTTT

abundance: once
v_gene: TRBV6-6
d_gene: -
j_gene: TRBJ2-7
CDR3aa: CASSDTYSYEQYF
CDR3nt: TGTGCCAGCAGTGACACCTACTCCTACGAGCAGTACTTC

abundance: -
v_gene: TRBV7-9
d_gene: -
j_gene: TRBJ2-5
CDR3aa: CASSLAQGKETQYF
CDR3nt: TGTGCCAGCAGCTTAGCCCAGGGGAAAGAGACCCAGTACTTC

abundance: -
v_gene: TRBV9
d_gene: TRBD2
j_gene: TRBJ2-1
CDR3aa: CASSVGGGLEGYNEQFF
CDR3nt: TGTGCCAGCAGCGTAGGCGGAGGACTAGAAGGGTACAATGAGCAGTTCTTC

abundance: -
v_gene: TRBV10-1
d_gene: TRBD1
j_gene: TRBJ2-7
CDR3aa: CASSNTGGFYEQYF
CDR3nt: TGCGCCAGCAGTAATACAGGGGGATTCTACGAGCAGTACTTC

abundance: -
v_gene: TRBV6-1
d_gene: -
j_gene: TRBJ1-2
CDR3aa: CASSQEGYGYTF
CDR3nt: TGTGCCAGCAGCCAGGAGGGGTATGGCTACACCTTC

abundance: -
v_gene: TRBV4-1
d_gene: -
j_gene: TRBJ1-2
CDR3aa: CASSQESRFYGYTF
CDR3nt: TGCGCCAGCAGCCAAGAGAGTCGGTTCTATGGCTACACCTTC

abundance: -
v_gene: TRBV20-1
d_gene: -
j_gene: TRBJ1-2
CDR3aa: CSASPGYGYTF
CDR3nt: TGCAGTGCTAGCCCGGGCTATGGCTACACCTTC

abundance: -
v_gene: TRBV30
d_gene: TRBD2
j_gene: TRBJ2-1
CDR3aa: CAWIKRGTTSEQFF
CDR3nt: TGTGCCTGGATTAAGCGGGGGACTACATCTGAGCAGTTCTTC

abundance: few
v_gene: TRBV19
d_gene: -
j_gene: TRBJ1-2
CDR3aa: CASSIGQGYGYTF
CDR3nt: TGTGCCAGTAGTATTGGCCAGGGGTATGGCTACACCTTC

abundance: -
v_gene: TRBV27
d_gene: TRBD1
j_gene: TRBJ1-6
CDR3aa: CASSSTGMNSPLHF
CDR3nt: TGTGCCAGCAGTTCGACAGGGATGAATTCACCCCTCCACTTT

abundance: -
v_gene: TRBV5-1
d_gene: TRBD2
j_gene: TRBJ2-1
CDR3aa: CASSPLAGGPLSPEQFF
CDR3nt: TGCGCCAGCAGCCCGCTAGCGGGGGGGCCACTTAGTCCTGAGCAGTTCTTC

abundance: -
v_gene: TRBV27
d_gene: -
j_gene: TRBJ2-3
CDR3aa: CASSLTYSTDTQYF
CDR3nt: TGTGCCAGCAGTTTAACATATTCAACAGATACGCAGTATTTT

abundance: -
v_gene: TRBV7-2
d_gene: TRBD2
j_gene: TRBJ2-3
CDR3aa: CASSLAGRTDTQYF
CDR3nt: TGTGCCAGCAGCCTAGCGGGGCGCACAGATACGCAGTATTTT

abundance: -
v_gene: TRBV29-1
d_gene: TRBD2
j_gene: TRBJ2-3
CDR3aa: CSVEVVGVAGGIDTQYF
CDR3nt: TGCAGCGTTGAAGTGGTTGGGGTGGCGGGGGGGATAGATACGCAGTATTTT

abundance: -
v_gene: TRBV6-6
d_gene: TRBD1
j_gene: TRBJ1-5
CDR3aa: CASRTGQGHQPQHF
CDR3nt: TGTGCCAGCAGAACAGGACAGGGCCATCAGCCCCAGCATTTT

abundance: -
v_gene: TRBV2
d_gene: TRBD1
j_gene: TRBJ1-2
CDR3aa: CASSPSDRVEVGYTF
CDR3nt: TGTGCCAGCAGTCCCTCGGACAGGGTGGAGGTCGGCTACACCTTC

abundance: -
v_gene: TRBV7-9
d_gene: -
j_gene: TRBJ1-1
CDR3aa: CASSLAGAEAFF
CDR3nt: TGTGCCAGCAGCTTAGCGGGGGCCGAAGCTTTCTTT

abundance: -
v_gene: TRBV5-6
d_gene: TRBD1
j_gene: TRBJ2-7
CDR3aa: CASSDTRGPYEQYF
CDR3nt: TGTGCCAGCAGCGACACAAGGGGGCCTTACGAGCAGTACTTC

abundance: -
v_gene: TRBV5-6
d_gene: TRBD1
j_gene: TRBJ2-2
CDR3aa: CASSLVGTGGDTGELFF
CDR3nt: TGTGCCAGCAGCTTGGTTGGGACAGGGGGTGATACCGGGGAGCTGTTTTTT

abundance: -
v_gene: TRBV6-1
d_gene: TRBD1
j_gene: TRBJ1-6
CDR3aa: CASSDWPGQGYNSPLHF
CDR3nt: TGTGCCAGCAGTGACTGGCCGGGACAGGGGTATAATTCACCCCTCCACTTT

abundance: -
v_gene: TRBV6-5
d_gene: TRBD1
j_gene: TRBJ1-1
CDR3aa: CASSYWDSINTEAFF
CDR3nt: TGTGCCAGCAGTTACTGGGACAGTATCAACACTGAAGCTTTCTTT

abundance: -
v_gene: TRBV4-1
d_gene: TRBD1
j_gene: TRBJ2-3
CDR3aa: CASSQVPGQGFRDTQYF
CDR3nt: TGCGCCAGCAGCCAAGTACCGGGACAGGGGTTTAGAGATACGCAGTATTTT

abundance: -
v_gene: TRBV7-9
d_gene: TRBD1
j_gene: TRBJ1-2
CDR3aa: CASSSGQGAGFGYTF
CDR3nt: TGTGCCAGCAGCTCCGGACAGGGTGCTGGATTTGGCTACACCTTC

abundance: once
v_gene: TRBV9
d_gene: TRBD1
j_gene: TRBJ2-5
CDR3aa: CASSLRDREGGTQYF
CDR3nt: TGTGCCAGCAGCCTCCGGGACAGGGAGGGTGGGACCCAGTACTTC

abundance: -
v_gene: TRBV4-1
d_gene: -
j_gene: TRBJ2-2
CDR3aa: CASSKGVPLDTNTGELFF
CDR3nt: TGCGCCAGCAGCAAAGGAGTCCCCTTGGACACTAACACCGGGGAGCTGTTTTTT

abundance: -
v_gene: TRBV7-2
d_gene: TRBD2
j_gene: TRBJ2-7
CDR3aa: CASSQRLASGGQTYEQYF
CDR3nt: TGTGCCAGCAGCCAAAGACTGGCCAGCGGGGGGCAAACCTACGAGCAGTACTTC

abundance: -
v_gene: TRBV9
d_gene: -
j_gene: TRBJ1-3
CDR3aa: CASSGPRGSGNTIYF
CDR3nt: TGTGCCAGCAGCGGACCGCGGGGCTCTGGAAACACCATATATTTT

abundance: -
v_gene: TRBV6-1
d_gene: TRBD1
j_gene: TRBJ1-1
CDR3aa: CASDDRGRVRTEAFF
CDR3nt: TGTGCCAGTGACGACAGGGGGCGCGTTAGGACTGAAGCTTTCTTT

abundance: -
v_gene: TRBV6-1
d_gene: -
j_gene: TRBJ1-1
CDR3aa: CASSAHDEGGTEAFF
CDR3nt: TGTGCCAGCAGCGCTCACGACGAAGGGGGCACTGAAGCTTTCTTT

abundance: -
v_gene: TRBV5-1
d_gene: TRBD1
j_gene: TRBJ2-5
CDR3aa: CASSSAYDRGARETQYF
CDR3nt: TGCGCCAGCAGCTCCGCTTATGACAGGGGGGCCCGGGAGACCCAGTACTTC

abundance: -
v_gene: TRBV5-6
d_gene: TRBD1
j_gene: TRBJ1-5
CDR3aa: CASSVQGKNQPQHF
CDR3nt: TGTGCCAGCAGCGTACAGGGGAAAAATCAGCCCCAGCATTTT

abundance: -
v_gene: TRBV9
d_gene: -
j_gene: TRBJ2-1
CDR3aa: CASTHPGLYNEQFF
CDR3nt: TGTGCCAGCACCCACCCGGGACTTTACAATGAGCAGTTCTTC

abundance: -
v_gene: TRBV12-5
d_gene: -
j_gene: TRBJ2-7
CDR3aa: CASASGRGAYEQYF
CDR3nt: TGTGCTAGTGCCAGTGGGAGGGGGGCCTACGAGCAGTACTTC

abundance: once
v_gene: TRBV5-1
d_gene: TRBD2
j_gene: TRBJ2-1
CDR3aa: CASSETRLAGNEQFF
CDR3nt: TGCGCCAGCAGCGAGACACGACTAGCGGGTAATGAGCAGTTCTTC

abundance: -
v_gene: TRBV6-5
d_gene: -
j_gene: TRBJ2-7
CDR3aa: CASILYSLISYEQYF
CDR3nt: TGTGCCAGCATCCTTTACAGCCTAATCTCCTACGAGCAGTACTTC

abundance: -
v_gene: TRBV5-1
d_gene: TRBD2
j_gene: TRBJ2-5
CDR3aa: CASSPITSAAQETQYF
CDR3nt: TGCGCCAGCAGCCCTATCACTAGCGCCGCTCAAGAGACCCAGTACTTC

abundance: -
v_gene: TRBV10-2
d_gene: TRBD1
j_gene: TRBJ1-1
CDR3aa: CASRDRGGGGTEAFF
CDR3nt: TGCGCCAGCAGGGACAGGGGCGGGGGCGGCACTGAAGCTTTCTTT

abundance: -
v_gene: TRBV6-5
d_gene: -
j_gene: TRBJ1-5
CDR3aa: CASRSLNREIQPQHF
CDR3nt: TGTGCCAGCAGATCATTAAACAGGGAAATTCAGCCCCAGCATTTT

abundance: -
v_gene: TRBV4-3
d_gene: TRBD2
j_gene: TRBJ2-2
CDR3aa: CASSQDRRGGTGELFF
CDR3nt: TGCGCCAGCAGCCAAGATAGGCGGGGGGGCACCGGGGAGCTGTTTTTT

abundance: -
v_gene: TRBV6-5
d_gene: -
j_gene: TRBJ2-7
CDR3aa: CASRGGAGIYEQYF
CDR3nt: TGTGCCAGCAGAGGGGGGGCCGGGATCTACGAGCAGTACTTC

abundance: -
v_gene: TRBV9
d_gene: -
j_gene: TRBJ2-7
CDR3aa: CASSRGGTTYEQYF
CDR3nt: TGTGCCAGCTCAAGGGGGGGTACTACCTACGAGCAGTACTTC

abundance: -
v_gene: TRBV10-3
d_gene: TRBD1
j_gene: TRBJ2-7
CDR3aa: CAISAGQPLEQYF
CDR3nt: TGTGCCATCAGTGCGGGACAGCCCCTGGAGCAGTACTTC

abundance: -
v_gene: TRBV9
d_gene: TRBD1
j_gene: TRBJ1-6
CDR3aa: CASSVDNRGLSPLHF
CDR3nt: TGTGCCAGCAGCGTAGATAACAGGGGGCTTTCACCCCTCCACTTT

abundance: -
v_gene: TRBV9
d_gene: -
j_gene: TRBJ2-2
CDR3aa: CASSESGHITGELFF
CDR3nt: TGTGCCAGCAGCGAATCGGGACACATCACCGGGGAGCTGTTTTTT

abundance: -
v_gene: TRBV5-1
d_gene: -
j_gene: TRBJ1-2
CDR3aa: CASRLIQGLPYGYTF
CDR3nt: TGCGCCAGCAGACTGATTCAGGGGCTCCCCTATGGCTACACCTTC